The 10 T cell receptor beta chains below all came from one sample that was sequenced in a study of early T cells in non-severe SARS-CoV-2 infection. Using its own MiXCR run on the 5' RACE reads, TCRdb lists one record per CDR3 protein. This table holds tens of thousands of distinct CDR3 sequences, approximately 5.8% found once. Material for sequencing was whole blood. These receptors all stem from an adult who was a healthcare worker with PCR-confirmed SARS-CoV-2 infection or an uninfected control (not recorded which).

This clonotype was seen repeatedly, ten times or more. The J gene is TRBJ1-1, the V gene TRBV12-3 or TRBV12-4; D might be TRBD1 (5 bases). The CDR3 sequence is 16 residues long. Trimming pared 5 bases from V and 5 bases from J, leaving 21 bases between. The chain's CDR3 is CASSPGARDLRTEAFF. CDR3 bases: TGTGCCAGCAGTCCCGGGGCTAGGGATTTGAGGACTGAAGCTTTCTTT.

The V call is TRBV5-1, the J call TRBJ2-7; the D is unclear. Germline V gene sequence: CDR1 SGHRS, CDR2 YFSETQ. CDR3 length equals 12 residues. V lost 4 bases to trimming and J lost 2 bases, with 7 bases between them. CDR3 sequence reads: CASSTSPYEQYF. DNA of the CDR3: TGCGCCAGCAGCACGTCCCCCTACGAGCAGTACTTC.

This clonotype was detected ten times or more. V usage is TRBV29-1 and J usage is TRBJ2-1; D may be TRBD1 (6 bases). Trimming left V 3 bases short and J 7 bases short, with 16 bases between. The CDR3 consists of 14 residues. CDR1 and CDR2 from the germline V gene are SQVTM and ANQGSEA. CDR3 sequence: CSVEGQGSVNEQFF. DNA for the CDR3: TGCAGCGTTGAGGGGCAGGGGTCGGTTAATGAGCAGTTCTTC.

This clonotype was counted many times. The chain employs TRBV7-2 and TRBJ2-4, with D perhaps TRBD2 (5 bases). CDR1 is SGHTA and CDR2 is FQGNSA in the germline V gene. There are 15 residues in the CDR3. Trimming removed 2 bases at V and 2 bases at J, with 10 bases between. The CDR3 DNA sequence: TGTGCCAGCAGCTTATCGGGGATATCCAAAAACATTCAGTACTTC. As protein: CASSLSGISKNIQYF.

The chain couples TRBV3-1 to TRBJ1-2, with D unresolved. CDR1 LGHDT and CDR2 YNNKEL come from the germline V gene (reference sequence). The length of the CDR3 is 15 residues. Trimming left V 1 base short and J 8 bases short, with 17 bases between. The CDR3 DNA is TGTGCCAGCAGCCAAGTTCAACCACAGATGAGCGGCTACACCTTC. This encodes CASSQVQPQMSGYTF.

This clonotype has at least ten counts. The J gene is TRBJ1-2, the V gene TRBV18, with a possible D match to TRBD1 (5 bases). The V and J ends lost 4 bases and 3 bases respectively, with 15 bases between them. This CDR3 is 15 amino acids long. Germline V gene data show CDR1 as KGHSH and CDR2 as LQKENI. This CDR3 is CASSLRGGLDYGYTF. The CDR3 coding sequence is TGTGCCAGCTCACTGCGGGGGGGACTTGACTATGGCTACACCTTC. The variable domain in full, completed from reference TRBV18 and TRBJ1-2, reads NAGVMQNPRHLVRRRGQEARLRCSPMKGHSHVYWYRQLPEEGLKFMVYLQKENIIDESGMPKERFSAEFPKEGPSILRIQQVVRGDSAAYFCASSLRGGLDYGYTFGSGTRLTVV.

This clonotype was seen many times. The chain recombines TRBV12-3 or TRBV12-4 with TRBJ1-1; TRBD1 matches 8 bases. The J segment lost 4 bases and the V segment lost 7 bases, leaving 8 bases of the junction unmatched. The CDR3 is 14 amino acids. CDR3 protein: CASTGQGLLTEAFF. DNA of the CDR3: TGTGCCAGCACCGGACAGGGTCTCCTCACTGAAGCTTTCTTT.

In this sample, this clonotype turned up many times. The chain employs TRBV3-1 and TRBJ2-5; D is perhaps TRBD2 (5 bases). V was clipped by 6 bases and J by 7 bases, with 21 bases between them. Germline V lookup: CDR1 LGHDT, CDR2 YNNKEL (reference sequence). The CDR3 extends over 15 amino acids. CDR3 nucleotide sequence: TGTGCCAGCAGTTTGAGGACTCGGGGAGATGCGACCCAGTACTTC. Encoded protein: CASSLRTRGDATQYF.

This clonotype was counted at least ten times. The rearrangement uses TRBV11-2 and TRBJ1-1; 7 bases are a match to TRBD1. Germline values: CDR1 SGHAT, CDR2 FQNNGV. Germline trimming cut 6 bases from V and 4 bases from J; bases unmatched to any gene: 5. The CDR3 runs to 13 residues. CDR3 protein: CASSAQGGTEAFF. Here the CDR3 DNA reads TGTGCCAGCAGTGCCCAGGGGGGCACTGAAGCTTTCTTT.

This clonotype was detected ten times or more. This sequence joins TRBV9 and TRBJ2-7; tentative D call: TRBD1 (6 bases). The V end lost 2 bases, the J end lost 7 bases, and 13 bases lay between the germline ends. Germline V gives CDR1 SGDLS, CDR2 YYNGEE. This CDR3 has 13 amino acids. CDR3 sequence reads: CASSVSTGTEQYF. Written as DNA, the CDR3 is TGTGCCAGCAGCGTTTCCACAGGGACGGAGCAGTACTTC.